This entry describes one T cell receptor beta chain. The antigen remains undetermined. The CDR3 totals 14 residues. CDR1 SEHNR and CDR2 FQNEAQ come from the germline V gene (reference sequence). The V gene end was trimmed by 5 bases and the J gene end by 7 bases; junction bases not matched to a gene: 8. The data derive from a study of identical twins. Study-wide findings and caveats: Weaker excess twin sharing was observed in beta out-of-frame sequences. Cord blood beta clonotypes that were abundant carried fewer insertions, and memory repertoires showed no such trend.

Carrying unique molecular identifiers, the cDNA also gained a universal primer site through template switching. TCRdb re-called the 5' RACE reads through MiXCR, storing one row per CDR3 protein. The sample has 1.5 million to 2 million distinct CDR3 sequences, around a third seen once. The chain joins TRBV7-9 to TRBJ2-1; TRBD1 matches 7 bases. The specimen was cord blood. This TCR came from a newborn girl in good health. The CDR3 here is CASSEQGTLNEQFF. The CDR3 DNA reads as TGTGCCAGCAGCGAACAGGGGACCCTGAATGAGCAGTTCTTC.